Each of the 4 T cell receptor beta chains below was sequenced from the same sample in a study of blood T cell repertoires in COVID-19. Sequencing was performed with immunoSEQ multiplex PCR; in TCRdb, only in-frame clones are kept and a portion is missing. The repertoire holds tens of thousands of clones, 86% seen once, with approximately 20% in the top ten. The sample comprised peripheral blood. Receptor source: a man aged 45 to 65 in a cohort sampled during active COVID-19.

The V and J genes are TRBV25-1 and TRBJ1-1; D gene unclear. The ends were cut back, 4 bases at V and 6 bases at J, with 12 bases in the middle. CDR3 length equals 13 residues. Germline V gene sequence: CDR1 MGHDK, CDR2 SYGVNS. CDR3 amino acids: CASSGVASSEAFF. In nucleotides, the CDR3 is TGTGCCAGCAGTGGTGTTGCTAGCTCTGAAGCTTTCTTT.

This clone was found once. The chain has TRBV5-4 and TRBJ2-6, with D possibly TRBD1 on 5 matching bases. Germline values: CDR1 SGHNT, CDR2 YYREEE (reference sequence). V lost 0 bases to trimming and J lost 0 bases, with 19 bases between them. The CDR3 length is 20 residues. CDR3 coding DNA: TGTGCCAGCAGCTTGGGGCAGGGATTCCCTTTTCGCTCTGGGGCCAACGTCCTGACTTTC. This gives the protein CASSLGQGFPFRSGANVLTF.

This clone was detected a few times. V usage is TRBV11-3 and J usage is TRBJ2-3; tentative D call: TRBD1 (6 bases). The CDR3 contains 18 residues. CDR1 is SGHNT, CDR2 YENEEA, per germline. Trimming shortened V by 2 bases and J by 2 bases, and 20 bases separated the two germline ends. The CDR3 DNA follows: TGTGCCAGCAGCTTAAGGGGGAGTGGGTCTCCAACCACAGATACGCAGTATTTT. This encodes CASSLRGSGSPTTDTQYF.

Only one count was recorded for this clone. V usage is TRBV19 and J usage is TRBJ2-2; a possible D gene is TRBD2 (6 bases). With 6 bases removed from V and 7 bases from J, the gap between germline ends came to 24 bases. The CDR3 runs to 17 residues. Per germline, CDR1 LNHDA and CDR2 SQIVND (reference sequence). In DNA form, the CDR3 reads TGTGCCAGTAGAAAAGACGGGAGTAGGGTCCAGGGCGGGGAGCTGTTTTTT. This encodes CASRKDGSRVQGGELFF.